This entry lists 13 T cell receptor beta chains sequenced from one sample in a study of siplizumab effects on memory and regulatory T cells. The data were produced by immunoSEQ multiplex PCR, yet TCRdb's version contains in-frame clones alone and is incomplete. The profile shows 80,000 to 130,000 clones, less than 95% of them singletons. Sequenced material: Tregs sorted from blood. The receptors originated from a human donor in good health.

The genes are TRBV5-1 and TRBJ2-5; possibly TRBD2 for D (5 bases). V lost 1 base and J 5 bases, leaving 12 bases between the germline ends. Germline CDR1 reads SGHRS; CDR2 reads YFSETQ. This CDR3 comprises 14 residues. The CDR3 DNA is TGCGCCAGCAGCTTGACGGGATTGACGGAGACCCAGTACTTC. Translation: CASSLTGLTETQYF.

The chain links TRBV30 to TRBJ1-2, with a tentative D call TRBD1 (6 bases). CDR3 size: 16 residues. V lost 4 bases, J lost 3 bases, and 21 bases lay in between. Germline V gene data show CDR1 as GTSNPN and CDR2 as SVGIG (reference sequence). CDR3 sequence (DNA): TGTGCCTGGACCTTGACAGGTTTAGGGGGTTACTATGGCTACACCTTC. Amino acid sequence: CAWTLTGLGGYYGYTF. Complete variable domain (other parts from reference TRBV30 and TRBJ1-2): SQTIHQWPATLVQPVGSPLSLECTVEGTSNPNLYWYRQAAGRGLQLLFYSVGIGQISSEVPQNLSASRPQDRQFILSSKKLLLSDSGFYLCAWTLTGLGGYYGYTFGSGTRLTVV.

V gene TRBV5-1 combines with J gene TRBJ1-6; D is undetermined. Trimming removed 0 bases from V and 1 base from J, with 8 bases in between. Germline V CDR1 and CDR2: SGHRS, YFSETQ. The CDR3 is 16 amino acids. CDR3 nucleotide sequence: TGCGCCAGCAGCTTGGTTGTGGGATCCTATAATTCACCCCTCCACTTT. It yields the protein CASSLVVGSYNSPLHF.

Here the CDR3 DNA reads TGTGCCAGCAGTAAAAGGGAGGGGTTTGATGGCTACACCTTC. Translation gives CASSKREGFDGYTF. This chain connects TRBV6-5 to TRBJ1-2; possibly TRBD1 for D (5 bases). Trimming shortened V by 5 bases and J by 6 bases, and 16 bases separated the two germline ends. The CDR3 contains 14 residues. The germline gives CDR1 MNHEY, CDR2 SVGAGI.

This clone showed up just once. The gene calls are TRBV15 and TRBJ2-2; 10 bases match TRBD2. CDR1 LNHNV and CDR2 YYDKDF come from the germline V gene (reference sequence). The CDR3 is 16 residues long. V was clipped by 3 bases and J by 6 bases; unmatched bases: 7. Written as DNA, the CDR3 is TGTGCCACCAGCAGGATGGAGCGGGAGGGTCCCGGGGAGCTGTTTTTT. Translation: CATSRMEREGPGELFF.

V usage is TRBV6-1 and J usage is TRBJ2-7; 11 nucleotides align to TRBD2. The CDR3 totals 19 residues. Trimming removed 3 bases from V and 2 bases from J; junction bases left unmatched: 15. Germline V lookup: CDR1 MNHNS, CDR2 SASEGT. The DNA for the CDR3 is TGTGCCAGCAGTGAGACACCCAGCAGACTAGCGGGGCGAACCTACGAGCAGTACTTC. This gives the protein CASSETPSRLAGRTYEQYF.

The chain carries TRBV28 and TRBJ1-3; D not certain. The germline V and J ends were trimmed by 5 bases and 0 bases, with 11 bases remaining between them. The CDR3 length is 15 residues. Germline V gene lookup returns CDR1 MDHEN and CDR2 SYDVKM. Written as DNA, the CDR3 is TGTGCCAGCAGTCTCTGGGCCAACTCTGGAAACACCATATATTTT. It specifies CASSLWANSGNTIYF.

This clone was observed once. The gene calls are TRBV6-4 and TRBJ2-1; D call uncertain. CDR1 and CDR2 from the germline V gene are MRHNA and SNTAGT. V lost 6 bases to trimming and J lost 0 bases, with 6 bases between them. CDR3 length: 13 amino acids. The CDR3 DNA reads as TGTGCCAGCAGCCAGGACTCCTACAATGAGCAGTTCTTC. It codes for CASSQDSYNEQFF.

The V gene is TRBV9, the J gene TRBJ1-3; the D gene is possibly TRBD1 (5 bases). This CDR3 is built from 16 residues. Germline CDR1 is SGDLS and CDR2 is YYNGEE. V lost 0 bases to trimming and J lost 0 bases, with 10 bases between them. The CDR3 nucleotides read TGTGCCAGCAGCGTAGAAAGGGGATACTCTGGAAACACCATATATTTT. Protein: CASSVERGYSGNTIYF.

The gene calls are TRBV18 and TRBJ2-5; 8 nucleotides match TRBD1. V lost 6 bases and J lost 2; bases outside the gene matches: 5. In germline, CDR1 is KGHSH, CDR2 LQKENI. The CDR3 has 14 residues. The CDR3 sequence: CASSPGTGQETQYF. DNA of the CDR3: TGTGCCAGCTCCCCTGGGACAGGACAAGAGACCCAGTACTTC. The full variable domain, in which reference TRBV18 and TRBJ2-5 provide the parts outside the CDR3, is NAGVMQNPRHLVRRRGQEARLRCSPMKGHSHVYWYRQLPEEGLKFMVYLQKENIIDESGMPKERFSAEFPKEGPSILRIQQVVRGDSAAYFCASSPGTGQETQYFGPGTRLLVL.

The chain combines TRBV2 with TRBJ1-5; no definite D call. The CDR3 is 12 residues long. Germline CDR1 reads SNHLY; CDR2 reads FYNNEI. Trimming took off 5 bases at V and 11 bases at J, with 13 bases between the two ends. DNA for the CDR3: TGTGCCAGCAGTTTGAGGGCTCTGGCCCAGCATTTT. Amino acid sequence: CASSLRALAQHF.

The CDR3 bases are TGCAGCGCCGAGACTAGCGGGTCCTACGAGCAGTACTTC. Translation: CSAETSGSYEQYF. The V call is TRBV29-1, the J call TRBJ2-7; 10 bases map to TRBD2. Germline values: CDR1 SQVTM, CDR2 ANQGSEA. This CDR3 comprises 13 residues. V was clipped by 7 bases and J by 1 base; unmatched bases: 4.

The chain has TRBV2 and TRBJ1-5; no reliable D call. Per germline, CDR1 SNHLY and CDR2 FYNNEI. Deletions cut 5 bases from V and 6 bases from J, with 8 bases between. There are 12 residues in the CDR3. CDR3: CASSLGVQPQHF. The CDR3 nucleotides are TGTGCCAGCAGTCTCGGGGTTCAGCCCCAGCATTTT.